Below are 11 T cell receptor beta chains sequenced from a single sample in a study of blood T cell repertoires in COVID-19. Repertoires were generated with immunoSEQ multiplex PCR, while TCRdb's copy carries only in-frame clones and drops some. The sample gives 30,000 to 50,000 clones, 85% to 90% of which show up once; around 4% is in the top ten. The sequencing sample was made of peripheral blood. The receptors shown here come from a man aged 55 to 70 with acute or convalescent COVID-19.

CDR3 sequence reads: CSVGESSQPQHF. CDR3 nucleotides: TGCAGCGTTGGTGAGTCATCCCAGCCCCAGCATTTT. The chain employs TRBV29-1 and TRBJ1-5, with unresolved D. Germline CDR1 reads SQVTM; CDR2 reads ANQGSEA. Trimming took off 4 bases at V and 7 bases at J, with 11 bases between the two ends. The CDR3 spans 12 residues.

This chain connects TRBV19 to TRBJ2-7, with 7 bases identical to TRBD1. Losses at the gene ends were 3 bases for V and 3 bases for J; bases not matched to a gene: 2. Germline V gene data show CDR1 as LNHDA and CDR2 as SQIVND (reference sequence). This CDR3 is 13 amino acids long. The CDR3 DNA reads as TGTGCCAGTAGTATTCGGACAGGCTACGAGCAGTACTTC. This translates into CASSIRTGYEQYF.

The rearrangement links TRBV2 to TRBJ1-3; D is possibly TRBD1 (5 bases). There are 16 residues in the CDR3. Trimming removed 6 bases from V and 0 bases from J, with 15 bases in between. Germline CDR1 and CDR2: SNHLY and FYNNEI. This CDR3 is CASSRQGEISGNTIYF. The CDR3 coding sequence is TGTGCCAGCAGCCGCCAGGGCGAAATCTCTGGAAACACCATATATTTT.

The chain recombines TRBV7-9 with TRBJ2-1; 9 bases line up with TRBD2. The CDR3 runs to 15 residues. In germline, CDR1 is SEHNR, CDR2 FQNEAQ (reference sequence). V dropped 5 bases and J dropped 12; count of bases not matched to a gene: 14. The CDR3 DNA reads TGTGCCAGCAGCACCGGGACAGTAGCGGGAGAGGGGCAGTTCTTC. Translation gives CASSTGTVAGEGQFF.

The CDR3 sequence: CASSPWGGPYEQYF. In nucleotides, the CDR3 is TGTGCCAGCAGCCCATGGGGGGGGCCCTACGAGCAGTACTTC. The chain employs TRBV7-3 and TRBJ2-7, with a possible D match to TRBD2 (7 bases). This CDR3 spans 14 amino acids. Germline CDR1 is SGHTA and CDR2 is FQGTGA. V lost 5 bases to trimming and J lost 2 bases, with 13 bases between them.

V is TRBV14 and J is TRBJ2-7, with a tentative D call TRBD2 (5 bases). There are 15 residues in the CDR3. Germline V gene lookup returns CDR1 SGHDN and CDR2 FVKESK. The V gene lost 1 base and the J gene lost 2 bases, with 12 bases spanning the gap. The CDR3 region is CASSQVRSGTYEQYF. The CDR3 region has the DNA TGTGCCAGCAGCCAAGTTAGATCGGGGACCTACGAGCAGTACTTC. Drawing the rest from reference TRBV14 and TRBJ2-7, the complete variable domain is EAGVTQFPSHSVIEKGQTVTLRCDPISGHDNLYWYRRVMGKEIKFLLHFVKESKQDESGMPNNRFLAERTGGTYSTLKVQPAELEDSGVYFCASSQVRSGTYEQYFGPGTRLTVT.

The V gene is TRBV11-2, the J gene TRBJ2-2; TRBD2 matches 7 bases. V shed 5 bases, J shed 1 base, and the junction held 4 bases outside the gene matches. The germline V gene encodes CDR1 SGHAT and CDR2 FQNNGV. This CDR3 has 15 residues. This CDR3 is CASSRGLLNTGELFF. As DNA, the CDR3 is TGTGCCAGCAGCCGGGGACTACTGAACACCGGGGAGCTGTTTTTT.

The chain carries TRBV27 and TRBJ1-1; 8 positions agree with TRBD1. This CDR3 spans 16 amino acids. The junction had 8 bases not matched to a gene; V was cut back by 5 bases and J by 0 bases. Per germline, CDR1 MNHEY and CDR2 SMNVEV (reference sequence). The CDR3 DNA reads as TGTGCCAGCAGTCCACCAGGGGGCAGGGTGAACACTGAAGCTTTCTTT. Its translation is CASSPPGGRVNTEAFF.

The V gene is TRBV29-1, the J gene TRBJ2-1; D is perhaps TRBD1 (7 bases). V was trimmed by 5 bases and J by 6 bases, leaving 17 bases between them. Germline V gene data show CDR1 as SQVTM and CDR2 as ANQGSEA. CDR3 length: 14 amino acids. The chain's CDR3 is CSVLQQGRFNEQFF. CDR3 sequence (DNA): TGCAGCGTTTTGCAACAGGGGAGGTTCAATGAGCAGTTCTTC.

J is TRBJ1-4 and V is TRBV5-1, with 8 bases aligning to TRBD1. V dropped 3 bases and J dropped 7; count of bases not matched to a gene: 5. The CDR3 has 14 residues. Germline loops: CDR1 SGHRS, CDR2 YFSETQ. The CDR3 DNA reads TGCGCCAGCAGCTCCCAGGGGGCCGGTGAAAAACTGTTTTTT. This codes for CASSSQGAGEKLFF.

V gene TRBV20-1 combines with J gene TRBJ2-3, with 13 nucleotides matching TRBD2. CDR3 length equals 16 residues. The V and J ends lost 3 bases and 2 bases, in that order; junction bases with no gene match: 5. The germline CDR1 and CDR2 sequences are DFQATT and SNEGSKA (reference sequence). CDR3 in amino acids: CSASDGLAGDTDTQYF. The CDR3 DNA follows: TGCAGTGCTAGTGACGGACTAGCGGGGGACACAGATACGCAGTATTTT.